This TCR beta chain appears in the sequencing data of a study of shared clonotypes between healthy human individuals. The assay ran at deep level. Per the study methods: Without quality scores, immunoSEQ junctional reads could not be filtered like full-length reads. TCRdb's table, derived via immunoSEQ multiplex PCR, lists solely in-frame clones and lacks some. That table is the source of V, J and clone size, and D and trimming were worked out from the DNA. The table lists around 1 million clones, 60% to 85% of them singletons, with roughly 1.5% in the top ten. The CDR3 has 15 residues. V was cut by 3 bases and J by 6 bases, with 16 bases left in between. Germline CDR1 SGHRS, CDR2 YFSETQ.

The clonotype comes from a man between 18 and 35 years old in good health. Sequenced: memory CD4+ T cells sorted from blood. The subset was: CD45RA-negative fraction. The chain combines TRBV5-1 with TRBJ2-1; maybe TRBD1 (5 bases). The CDR3 region is CASSSAGHPTNEQFF. The CDR3 bases are TGCGCCAGCAGCTCGGCAGGGCATCCCACCAATGAGCAGTTCTTC.